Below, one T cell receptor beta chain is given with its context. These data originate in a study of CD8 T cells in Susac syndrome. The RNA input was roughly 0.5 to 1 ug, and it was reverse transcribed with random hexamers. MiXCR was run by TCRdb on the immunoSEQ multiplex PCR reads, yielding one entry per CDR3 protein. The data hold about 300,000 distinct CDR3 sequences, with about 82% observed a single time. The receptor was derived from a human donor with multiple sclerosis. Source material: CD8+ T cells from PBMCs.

The CDR3 spells CASSYPKLAGPYNEQFF. CDR3 nucleotides: TGTGCCAGCAGTTATCCCAAACTAGCGGGACCTTACAATGAGCAGTTCTTC. This sequence joins TRBV28 and TRBJ2-1; 10 bases line up with TRBD2. Germline loops: CDR1 MDHEN, CDR2 SYDVKM. Germline trimming cut 4 bases from V and 4 bases from J; bases unmatched to any gene: 10. This CDR3 is built from 17 residues.